Below are 27 T cell receptor beta chains sequenced from a single sample in a study of control samples from healthy donors and cancer patients. Assay used: immunoSEQ multiplex PCR; TCRdb lists only in-frame clones, some missing. The sample has some 150,000 clones, roughly 89% seen once. Sequencing was carried out using blood. These receptors came from a woman aged 25 to 39 in good health.

The V and J genes are TRBV11-3 and TRBJ2-5, with 9 bases identical to TRBD2. The germline CDR1 and CDR2 sequences are SGHNT and YENEEA. J lost 2 bases, V lost 8 bases, and 6 bases had no gene match. The CDR3 contains 14 residues. Here the CDR3 DNA reads TGTGCCAGCGGAGCGGGAGGCACTCAAGAGACCCAGTACTTC. This codes for CASGAGGTQETQYF.

The chain recombines TRBV30 with TRBJ1-6, with a possible D match to TRBD1 (5 bases). The CDR3 extends over 13 amino acids. The germline gives CDR1 GTSNPN, CDR2 SVGIG (reference sequence). V lost 4 bases and J lost 9, with 13 bases in between. The CDR3 nucleotides read TGTGCCTGGACAGGGCTTCCCGGTTCACCCCTCCACTTT. It translates to CAWTGLPGSPLHF.

This chain connects TRBV7-9 to TRBJ2-1; the D is unclear. V lost 1 base, J lost 6 bases, and 7 bases lay in between. Germline assignment: CDR1 SEHNR and CDR2 FQNEAQ (reference sequence). The CDR3 spans 13 residues. CDR3 sequence: CASSLVRTNEQFF. CDR3 in DNA: TGTGCCAGCAGCTTAGTACGGACCAATGAGCAGTTCTTC. The full variable domain, rest sourced from reference TRBV7-9 and TRBJ2-1, is DTGVSQNPRHKITKRGQNVTFRCDPISEHNRLYWYRQTLGQGPEFLTYFQNEAQLEKSRLLSDRFSAERPKGSFSTLEIQRTEQGDSAMYLCASSLVRTNEQFFGPGTRLTVL.

This chain links TRBV6-4 with TRBJ2-3, with D tentatively TRBD1 (7 bases). Germline V gene data show CDR1 as MRHNA and CDR2 as SNTAGT. The V end was cut by 2 bases, the J end by 5 bases, with 8 bases between. This CDR3 has 13 amino acids. CDR3 nucleotide sequence: TGTGCCAGCAGTGACCAGGGGGGAGATACGCAGTATTTT. This translates into CASSDQGGDTQYF.

J is TRBJ1-5 and V is TRBV5-8; the D gene is possibly TRBD1 (5 bases). CDR3 length: 15 residues. From germline, CDR1 is SGHTS and CDR2 YDEGEE. Deletions cut 2 bases from V and 6 bases from J, with 15 bases between. The DNA of the CDR3 is TGTGCCAGCAGCTTCGGGTCAGGGATTTCTCAGCCCCAGCATTTT. This encodes CASSFGSGISQPQHF.

This clone has just one count. The chain's CDR3 is CASSNTGTGAGEQYF. CDR3 bases: TGTGCCAGTAGTAACACCGGGACAGGGGCGGGCGAGCAGTACTTC. The chain joins TRBV19 to TRBJ2-7, with 10 positions matching TRBD1. This CDR3 is built from 15 residues. The V segment lost 4 bases and the J segment 6 bases; nucleotides outside the gene matches: 9. The germline V gene encodes CDR1 LNHDA and CDR2 SQIVND (reference sequence). The full variable domain, in which reference TRBV19 and TRBJ2-7 provide the parts outside the CDR3, is DGGITQSPKYLFRKEGQNVTLSCEQNLNHDAMYWYRQDPGQGLRLIYYSQIVNDFQKGDIAEGYSVSREKKESFPLTVTSAQKNPTAFYLCASSNTGTGAGEQYFGPGTRLTVT.

The CDR3, as DNA: TGTGCCATCAGTGAGTCGGGACAGGGGGCCCAGGTGGCGCAGTATTTT. Protein product: CAISESGQGAQVAQYF. The chain combines TRBV10-3 with TRBJ2-3, with 12 nucleotides matching TRBD1. Germline V CDR1 and CDR2: ENHRY, SYGVKD. The ends lost 0 bases at V and 10 bases at J; junction bases unmatched: 8. The CDR3 length is 16 residues.

This rearrangement joins TRBV27 to TRBJ1-5; TRBD1 is a possible D gene (5 bases). The CDR3 consists of 13 residues. The V end lost 4 bases, the J end lost 5 bases, and 9 bases lay between the germline ends. The germline V gene encodes CDR1 MNHEY and CDR2 SMNVEV (reference sequence). The CDR3 loop is CASSYGGDQPQHF. DNA for the CDR3: TGTGCCAGCAGTTATGGGGGAGATCAGCCCCAGCATTTT.

The V and J genes are TRBV7-2 and TRBJ1-5, with D possibly matching TRBD1 (5 bases). CDR1 and CDR2 from the germline V gene are SGHTA and FQGNSA. This CDR3 spans 15 amino acids. Trimming pared 3 bases from V and 1 base from J, leaving 10 bases between. CDR3 nucleotide sequence: TGTGCCAGCAGCTTGAGTCAGGGCAGCAATCAGCCCCAGCATTTT. This gives the protein CASSLSQGSNQPQHF.

The chain recombines TRBV4-2 with TRBJ1-2; tentative D call: TRBD1 (6 bases). Trimming removed 0 bases at V and 1 base at J, with 12 bases between. Germline-derived CDR1 and CDR2 are LGHNA and YNFKEQ. CDR3 length: 16 amino acids. CDR3 in DNA: TGTGCCAGCAGCCAAGATGCGACAGGAGGTAACTATGGCTACACCTTC. Its translation: CASSQDATGGNYGYTF.

CDR3 bases: TGTGCCAGCAGCCTCGACAGGGTGAACACAGATACGCAGTATTTT. This codes for CASSLDRVNTDTQYF. The J gene is TRBJ2-3, the V gene TRBV6-5; 7 positions agree with TRBD1. Per the germline V gene, CDR1 is MNHEY and CDR2 is SVGAGI. Trimming took 6 bases from V and 2 from J; bases not matched to a gene: 8. The CDR3 has 15 amino acids.

V gene TRBV11-3 combines with J gene TRBJ1-1; 9 nucleotides agree with TRBD1. With V trimmed by 1 base and J by 2 bases, 8 bases remained unmatched. Germline V CDR1 and CDR2: SGHNT, YENEEA. The CDR3 is made up of 17 amino acids. The CDR3 DNA is TGTGCCAGCAGCTTAGGATCCGGGACAGGGTCAAACACTGAAGCTTTCTTT. It translates to CASSLGSGTGSNTEAFF.

V is TRBV6-5 and J is TRBJ1-2, with D tentatively TRBD1 (6 bases). Germline V CDR1 and CDR2: MNHEY, SVGAGI. CDR3 length equals 12 residues. V gave up 5 bases and J gave up 8 bases, with 12 bases separating them. CDR3 sequence (DNA): TGTGCCAGCAGTAACAGGGTTTACGGCTACACCTTC. Translating gives CASSNRVYGYTF.

In its sample, this clone was seen once. The chain is built from TRBV28 and TRBJ1-2; 7 nucleotides line up with TRBD1. V shed 4 bases, J shed 2 bases, and the junction held 4 bases outside the gene matches. Germline V gene sequence: CDR1 MDHEN, CDR2 SYDVKM. The CDR3 loop spans 14 amino acids. The CDR3 DNA reads TGTGCCAGCAGTTCAGGGGGAGAAAACTATGGCTACACCTTC. Translating it yields CASSSGGENYGYTF.

This chain joins TRBV28 and TRBJ2-3, with D tentatively TRBD2 (7 bases). Trimming left V 8 bases short and J 5 bases short, with 11 bases between. The CDR3 extends over 12 amino acids. Germline V gives CDR1 MDHEN, CDR2 SYDVKM. This chain's CDR3 is CASGGAIDTQYF. The CDR3 DNA follows: TGTGCCAGCGGGGGGGCAATAGATACGCAGTATTTT.

The chain carries TRBV4-1 and TRBJ1-4; D not certain. The CDR3 is made up of 16 amino acids. The germline V gene encodes CDR1 MGHRA and CDR2 YSYEKL. Trimming removed 4 bases from V and 2 bases from J, with 14 bases in between. CDR3 residues: CASSRAKGSTNEKLFF. CDR3 in DNA: TGCGCCAGCAGCCGAGCAAAGGGTAGTACTAATGAAAAACTGTTTTTT.

The rearrangement uses TRBV27 and TRBJ2-1, with TRBD2 matching 8 bases. Germline CDR1 MNHEY, CDR2 SMNVEV (reference sequence). This CDR3 has 14 amino acids. V was pared by 4 bases and J by 4 bases, with 3 bases of the junction left unmatched. For the CDR3, the DNA is TGTGCCAGCAGTTCAAGCGGGAGTTACAATGAGCAGTTCTTC. Translation gives CASSSSGSYNEQFF.

The chain carries TRBV14 and TRBJ2-2; D ambiguous. The CDR3 totals 14 residues. CDR1 and CDR2 (germline): SGHDN, FVKESK. The V end lost 0 bases, the J end lost 7 bases, and 9 bases lay between the germline ends. CDR3 sequence: CASSQDYRVGELFF. The DNA of the CDR3 is TGTGCCAGCAGCCAAGATTATAGGGTCGGGGAGCTGTTTTTT.

The chain is built from TRBV7-6 and TRBJ1-5; tentative D call: TRBD1 (5 bases). This CDR3 has 12 amino acids. V shed 8 bases and J shed 1 base, with 6 bases lying between them. Germline CDR1 reads SGHVS; CDR2 reads FNYEAQ. Here the CDR3 DNA reads TGTGCCAGCGGGACCAGCAATCAGCCCCAGCATTTT. It translates to CASGTSNQPQHF.

The chain employs TRBV3-1 (or the pseudogene TRBV3-2) and TRBJ1-2, with 11 bases identical to TRBD1. The CDR3 has 15 amino acids. Germline-derived CDR1 and CDR2 are LGHDT and YNNKEL (reference sequence). Trimming removed 4 bases from V and 3 bases from J; junction bases left unmatched: 4. CDR3 bases: TGTGCCAGCAGCCTAGGGACAGGGGGATACTATGGCTACACCTTC. Its translation is CASSLGTGGYYGYTF.

This sequence joins TRBV7-8 and TRBJ2-5; the D gene is possibly TRBD2 (6 bases). V gave up 1 base and J gave up 3 bases, with 6 bases separating them. This CDR3 contains 13 residues. The germline V gene has CDR1 SGHVS and CDR2 FQNEAQ. The DNA for the CDR3 is TGTGCCAGCAGCTTAGGGGGGGAAGAGACCCAGTACTTC. It is translated as CASSLGGEETQYF.

The chain is built from TRBV24-1 and TRBJ2-1; possibly TRBD1 for D (6 bases). Trimming pared 3 bases from V and 4 bases from J, leaving 15 bases between. CDR1 and CDR2 (germline): KGHDR, SFDVKD. The CDR3 totals 16 residues. The CDR3 coding sequence is TGTGCCACCAGTGATCGGACAGTCGATAGGTACAATGAGCAGTTCTTC. This encodes CATSDRTVDRYNEQFF.

This clone was counted a single time. V usage is TRBV9 and J usage is TRBJ2-5; D gene ambiguous. Deletions cut 0 bases from V and 5 bases from J, with 8 bases between. The CDR3 has 13 amino acids. In germline, CDR1 is SGDLS, CDR2 YYNGEE. The CDR3 spells CASSVGAEETQYF. DNA for the CDR3: TGTGCCAGCAGCGTAGGGGCAGAGGAGACCCAGTACTTC.

The chain recombines TRBV6-2 or TRBV6-3 with TRBJ2-1, with 12 bases lining up with TRBD2. J lost 5 bases, V lost 0 bases, and 2 bases had no gene match. Germline V gives CDR1 MNHEY, CDR2 SVGEGT. This CDR3 region has 16 residues. The CDR3 sequence is CASSYSRLAGDNEQFF. CDR3 bases: TGTGCCAGCAGTTACTCTCGACTAGCGGGGGACAATGAGCAGTTCTTC.

V usage is TRBV7-8 and J usage is TRBJ2-1; TRBD1 might be the D (6 bases). Trimming removed 5 bases from V and 8 bases from J, with 13 bases in between. CDR1 is SGHVS and CDR2 is FQNEAQ in the germline V gene. This CDR3 contains 13 residues. CDR3 residues: CASSIRGRDEQFF. CDR3 nucleotide sequence: TGTGCCAGCAGCATCAGGGGACGGGATGAGCAGTTCTTC.

A few counts support this clone. The chain is built from TRBV25-1 and TRBJ2-3, with TRBD2 identical over 14 bases. The CDR3 runs to 16 residues. Unmatched junction bases numbered 8, after V lost 6 bases and J lost 6 bases. Germline CDR1 is MGHDK and CDR2 is SYGVNS. CDR3 region: CASSPGLAGEGDTQYF. CDR3 nucleotides: TGTGCCAGCAGCCCGGGACTAGCGGGAGAGGGGGATACGCAGTATTTT.

For this clone: Other nucleotide sequences from this sample produce the same CDR3. The gene calls are TRBV25-1 and TRBJ2-3, with D tentatively TRBD1 or TRBD2 (5 bases each). From germline, CDR1 is MGHDK and CDR2 SYGVNS. The CDR3 covers 14 residues. Trimming took 3 bases from V and 0 from J, leaving 7 bases between them. CDR3 sequence reads: CASSDRDSTDTQYF. The CDR3 DNA sequence: TGTGCCAGCAGTGATCGGGACAGCACAGATACGCAGTATTTT.